The T cell receptor beta chain under discussion was sequenced for a study of blood T cell repertoires in COVID-19. The protocol was immunoSEQ multiplex PCR, while the TCRdb copy is restricted to in-frame clones and leaves out a portion. The sample holds 150,000 or so clones, over 70% seen once. The CDR3 totals 13 residues. V shed 2 bases and J shed 4 bases, with 6 bases lying between them. From germline, CDR1 is LGHDT and CDR2 YNNKEL (reference sequence). The chain couples TRBV3-1 (or the pseudogene TRBV3-2) to TRBJ1-5; tentatively, D is TRBD1 (6 bases). Sequencing was carried out using peripheral blood. This clonotype originated in a man older than 75 with acute or convalescent COVID-19. CDR3 protein: CASSQTGNQPQHF. CDR3 sequence (DNA): TGTGCCAGCAGCCAAACAGGGAATCAGCCCCAGCATTTT.